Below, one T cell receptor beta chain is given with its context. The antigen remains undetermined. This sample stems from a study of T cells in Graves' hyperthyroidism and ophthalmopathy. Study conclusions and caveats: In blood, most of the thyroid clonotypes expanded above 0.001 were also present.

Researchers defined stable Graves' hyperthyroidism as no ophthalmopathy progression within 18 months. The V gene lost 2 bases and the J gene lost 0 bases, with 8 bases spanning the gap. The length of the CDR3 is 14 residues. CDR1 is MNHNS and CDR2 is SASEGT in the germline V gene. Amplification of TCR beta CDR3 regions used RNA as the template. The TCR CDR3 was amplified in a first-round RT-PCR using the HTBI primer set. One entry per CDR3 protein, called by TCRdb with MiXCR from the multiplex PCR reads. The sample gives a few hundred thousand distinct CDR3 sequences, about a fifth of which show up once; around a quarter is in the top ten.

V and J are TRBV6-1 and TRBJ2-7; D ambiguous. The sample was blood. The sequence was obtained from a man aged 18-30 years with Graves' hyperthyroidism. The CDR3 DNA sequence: TGTGCCAGCAGTGAAAGCCACAGCTCCTACGAGCAGTACTTC. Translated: CASSESHSSYEQYF.